Listed here are 10 T cell receptor beta chains from one sample, sequenced in a study of blood T cell repertoires in COVID-19. Libraries were prepared by immunoSEQ multiplex PCR; TCRdb keeps only in-frame clonotypes and omits some of them. The sample contains 250,000 to 300,000 clones, 86% of which appear only once. The sample was peripheral blood. The receptors here all came from a man aged 25 to 40 with active or convalescent COVID-19.

V is TRBV6-2 or TRBV6-3 and J is TRBJ1-1; D unresolved. The CDR3 is 14 amino acids. Deletions cut 2 bases from V and 4 bases from J, with 11 bases between. Germline CDR1 is MNHEY and CDR2 is SVGEGT. CDR3 amino acids: CASSYAVAGTEAFF. The CDR3 DNA sequence: TGTGCCAGCAGTTACGCTGTTGCGGGCACTGAAGCTTTCTTT.

The chain uses TRBV19 and TRBJ1-2; 7 positions agree with TRBD1. Germline CDR1 reads LNHDA; CDR2 reads SQIVND (reference sequence). This CDR3 has 16 amino acids. V was clipped by 7 bases and J by 1 base; unmatched bases: 12. CDR3 loop: CASTPGTANRNYGYTF. DNA of the CDR3: TGTGCCAGTACCCCCGGGACAGCGAATCGTAACTATGGCTACACCTTC. Using reference TRBV19 and TRBJ1-2 for the parts outside the CDR3, the full variable domain is DGGITQSPKYLFRKEGQNVTLSCEQNLNHDAMYWYRQDPGQGLRLIYYSQIVNDFQKGDIAEGYSVSREKKESFPLTVTSAQKNPTAFYLCASTPGTANRNYGYTFGSGTRLTVV.

This chain uses TRBV11-2 with TRBJ2-5; 7 bases are a match to TRBD2. J gave up 0 bases and V 7 bases, and 5 bases lay outside the gene matches. Germline V gene sequence: CDR1 SGHAT, CDR2 FQNNGV. The CDR3 is 14 residues long. CDR3 in amino acids: CASTVGGYQETQYF. The CDR3 region has the DNA TGTGCCAGCACCGTGGGGGGGTACCAAGAGACCCAGTACTTC.

J is TRBJ1-2 and V is TRBV6-5; 9 nucleotides align to TRBD1. Germline-derived CDR1 and CDR2 are MNHEY and SVGAGI. The CDR3 has 14 residues. V trimming: 4 bases; J trimming: 4 bases; junction bases outside the gene matches: 4. CDR3 protein: CASSWTGESYGYTF. CDR3 nucleotide sequence: TGTGCCAGCAGTTGGACAGGGGAAAGCTATGGCTACACCTTC.

The V and J genes are TRBV20-1 and TRBJ2-5; 9 bases agree with TRBD1. Trimming cost V 3 bases and J 2 bases; bases outside gene matches: 16. CDR3 length equals 18 residues. Per the germline V gene, CDR1 is DFQATT and CDR2 is SNEGSKA (reference sequence). Written as DNA, the CDR3 is TGCAGTGCTAGTAAGGATAGACTCGGGACAGGGTCGCAAGAGACCCAGTACTTC. Protein product: CSASKDRLGTGSQETQYF.

V is TRBV13 and J is TRBJ2-1, with 8 bases that match TRBD1. Germline assignment: CDR1 PRHDT and CDR2 FYEKMQ (reference sequence). With 4 bases clipped from V and 7 bases from J, the junction kept 6 bases outside the gene matches. The CDR3 contains 14 residues. The DNA of the CDR3 is TGTGCCAGCAGCTCCGGACAGGGAGAAAATGAGCAGTTCTTC. Amino acid sequence: CASSSGQGENEQFF. The whole variable domain, filled in from reference TRBV13 and TRBJ2-1, reads AAGVIQSPRHLIKEKRETATLKCYPIPRHDTVYWYQQGPGQDPQFLISFYEKMQSDKGSIPDRFSAQQFSDYHSELNMSSLELGDSALYFCASSSGQGENEQFFGPGTRLTVL.

The chain uses TRBV30 and TRBJ2-1, with a possible D match to TRBD2 (7 bases). The CDR3 covers 16 residues. V lost 2 bases, J lost 1 base, and 15 bases lay in between. Germline lookup yields CDR1 GTSNPN and CDR2 SVGIG (reference sequence). Here the CDR3 DNA reads TGTGCCTGGAGTCCTCGGGGGGCGTGGTCCTACAATGAGCAGTTCTTC. Residues: CAWSPRGAWSYNEQFF.

V usage is TRBV27 and J usage is TRBJ1-5; 9 bases line up with TRBD1. The J segment lost 3 bases and the V segment lost 6 bases, leaving 6 bases of the junction unmatched. The CDR3 is 15 amino acids. Germline V CDR1 and CDR2: MNHEY, SMNVEV (reference sequence). CDR3 sequence: CASRPGQGNNQPQHF. CDR3 sequence (DNA): TGTGCCAGCAGGCCGGGACAGGGAAACAATCAGCCCCAGCATTTT.

The V call is TRBV10-2, the J call TRBJ1-5; 7 nucleotides agree with TRBD1. This CDR3 is built from 14 residues. The germline gives CDR1 WSHSY, CDR2 SAAADI. The trim removed 6 bases at V and 0 bases at J, leaving 2 bases unmatched. The CDR3 loop reads CASRGQYSNQPQHF. The CDR3 nucleotides are TGCGCCAGCAGGGGACAGTATAGCAATCAGCCCCAGCATTTT.

The chain links TRBV27 to TRBJ1-2; 7 bases are a match to TRBD1. Germline V gene sequence: CDR1 MNHEY, CDR2 SMNVEV (reference sequence). The CDR3 length is 15 residues. V was pared by 4 bases and J by 7 bases, with 12 bases of the junction left unmatched. CDR3 amino acids: CASSYRDSRPPGYTF. CDR3 nucleotide sequence: TGTGCCAGCAGTTATCGGGACAGCCGCCCCCCTGGCTACACCTTC.